This T cell receptor (beta chain) was profiled in a study of T cell responses to AZD1222 COVID-19 vaccine. The study's findings and limits: The donors showed a predominance of white British ancestry and of females, with possible underestimation of clonal diversity. The number of AZD1222 recipients seropositive at baseline was only 5 to 7.

The protocol was immunoSEQ multiplex PCR, while the TCRdb copy is restricted to in-frame clones and leaves out a portion. The sample lists approximately 120,000 clones, roughly 90% occurring once. Worth noting for this clone: Its antigen is currently unknown.

CDR3 length: 14 amino acids. Germline V CDR1 and CDR2: KGHDR, SFDVKD. Trimming took 10 bases from V and 2 from J, leaving 14 bases between them. The specimen was peripheral blood, collected on day 0 of MenACWY control vaccination. This clonotype was sampled from an adult in good health. The chain has TRBV24-1 and TRBJ1-5, with D perhaps TRBD1 (6 bases). The CDR3 region has the DNA TGTGCCACAGGGGGGCGGGATGGCAATCAGCCCCAGCATTTT. Translated, it gives CATGGRDGNQPQHF.